This TCR beta chain was retrieved from a study of T cell repertoires in cytomegalovirus infection. Study at large: Signatures in public TCR beta sequences pointed to both CMV infection and matching HLA type.

V lost 5 bases and J lost 0; bases outside the gene matches: 5. Germline CDR1 and CDR2: DFQATT and SNEGSKA (reference sequence). The CDR3 runs 14 residues. TCRdb reprocessed the reads with MiXCR, giving one entry per CDR3 protein. The sample holds fewer than 350,000 distinct CDR3 sequences; roughly 9.5% are singletons and the top ten take 3.5% to 4.5%. About this clonotype: The antigen is undetermined.

Study results and limitations: HLA-C-restricted TCR beta clonotypes specific for CMV led the ex vivo response. Identification of carriers of CMV plus the relevant HLA was performed using cumulative public TCR beta family frequency.

The sample taken for sequencing was PBMCs. This clonotype originated in a human donor in good health (CMV status not recorded). Some clones in this sample may be carry-over from other donors' samples. This chain uses TRBV20-1 with TRBJ2-5; 8 nucleotides align to TRBD1. DNA of the CDR3: TGCAGTGCTTCAGACAGGGGTAACCAAGAGACCCAGTACTTC. Protein: CSASDRGNQETQYF.